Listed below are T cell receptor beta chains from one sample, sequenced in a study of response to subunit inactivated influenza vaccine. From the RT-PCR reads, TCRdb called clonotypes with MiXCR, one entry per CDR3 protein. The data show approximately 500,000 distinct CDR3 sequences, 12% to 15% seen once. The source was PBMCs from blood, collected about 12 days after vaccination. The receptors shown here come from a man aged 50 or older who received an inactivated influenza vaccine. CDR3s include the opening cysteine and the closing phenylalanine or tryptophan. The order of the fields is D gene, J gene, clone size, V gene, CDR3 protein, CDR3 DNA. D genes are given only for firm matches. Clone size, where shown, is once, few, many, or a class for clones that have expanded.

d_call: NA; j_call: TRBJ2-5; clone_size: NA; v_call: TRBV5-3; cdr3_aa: CARSFPAGMKETQYF; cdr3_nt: TGTGCCAGAAGCTTTCCTGCGGGCATGAAAGAGACCCAGTACTTC
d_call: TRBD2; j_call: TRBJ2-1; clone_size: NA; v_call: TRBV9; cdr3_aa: CASSVGGLAGNNEQFF; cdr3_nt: TGTGCCAGCAGCGTTGGGGGACTAGCGGGGAACAATGAGCAGTTCTTC
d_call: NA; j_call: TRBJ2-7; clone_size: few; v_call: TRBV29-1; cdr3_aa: CSVAGTSYEQYF; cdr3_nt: TGCAGCGTTGCAGGGACTTCTTACGAGCAGTACTTC
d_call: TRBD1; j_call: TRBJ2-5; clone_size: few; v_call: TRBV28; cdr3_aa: CASGPTGAQETQYF; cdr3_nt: TGTGCCAGCGGACCCACAGGGGCCCAAGAGACCCAGTACTTC
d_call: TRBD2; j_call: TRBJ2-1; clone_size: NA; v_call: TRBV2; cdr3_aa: CASRQTSGRADEQFF; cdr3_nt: TGTGCCAGCAGGCAAACTAGCGGGAGGGCCGATGAGCAGTTCTTC
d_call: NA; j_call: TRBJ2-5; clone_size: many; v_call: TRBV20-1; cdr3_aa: CSAHMSGPKGETQYF; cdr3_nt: TGCAGTGCTCACATGAGCGGGCCCAAGGGGGAGACCCAGTACTTC
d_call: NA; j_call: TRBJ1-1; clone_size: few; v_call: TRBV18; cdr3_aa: CASSPPNRPDTEAFF; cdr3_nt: TGTGCCAGCTCACCACCTAACAGGCCGGACACTGAAGCTTTCTTT
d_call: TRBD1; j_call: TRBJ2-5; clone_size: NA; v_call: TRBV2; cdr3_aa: CASAGTGGDRVTQYF; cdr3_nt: TGTGCCAGCGCCGGGACAGGGGGCGACCGGGTGACCCAGTACTTC
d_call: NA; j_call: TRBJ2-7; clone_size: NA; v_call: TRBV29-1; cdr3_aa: CSVEADGPYEQYF; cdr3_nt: TGCAGCGTTGAAGCCGACGGACCCTACGAGCAGTACTTC
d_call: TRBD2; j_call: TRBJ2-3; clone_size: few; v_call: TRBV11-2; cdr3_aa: CASRAVRGGSTDTQYF; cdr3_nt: TGTGCCAGCAGGGCCGTCCGGGGGGGTAGCACAGATACGCAGTATTTT
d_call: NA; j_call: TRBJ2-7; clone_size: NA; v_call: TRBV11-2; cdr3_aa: CASSLVIRTDEQYF; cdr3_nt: TGTGCCAGCAGCTTAGTAATCCGGACGGACGAGCAGTACTTC
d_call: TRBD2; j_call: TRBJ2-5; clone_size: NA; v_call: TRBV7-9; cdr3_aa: CASSQPSGGGQETQYF; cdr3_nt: TGTGCCAGCAGCCAACCTAGCGGGGGGGGTCAAGAGACCCAGTACTTC
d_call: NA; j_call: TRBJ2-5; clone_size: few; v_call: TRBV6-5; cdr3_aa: CASSYQGYAETQYF; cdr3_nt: TGTGCCAGCAGTTATCAGGGGTACGCAGAGACCCAGTACTTC
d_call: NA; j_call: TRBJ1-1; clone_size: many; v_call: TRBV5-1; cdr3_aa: CASRMNTEAFF; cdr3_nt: TGTGCCAGCAGGATGAACACTGAAGCTTTCTTT
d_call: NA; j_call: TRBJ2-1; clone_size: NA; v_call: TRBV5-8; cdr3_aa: CASKWGDNEQFF; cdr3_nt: TGTGCCTCCAAATGGGGCGACAATGAGCAGTTCTTC
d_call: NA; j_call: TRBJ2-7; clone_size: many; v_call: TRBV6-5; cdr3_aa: CASSYRQGYEQYF; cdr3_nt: TGTGCCAGCAGTTACAGGCAGGGCTACGAGCAGTACTTC
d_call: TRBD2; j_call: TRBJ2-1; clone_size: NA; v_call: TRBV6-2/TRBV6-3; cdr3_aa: CASSYLAGGYNEQFF; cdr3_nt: TGTGCCAGCAGTTACCTTGCGGGAGGGTACAATGAGCAGTTCTTC
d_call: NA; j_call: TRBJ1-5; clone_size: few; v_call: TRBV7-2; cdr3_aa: CASTISMGLPQHF; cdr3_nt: TGTGCCAGCACTATATCCATGGGGTTGCCCCAGCATTTT
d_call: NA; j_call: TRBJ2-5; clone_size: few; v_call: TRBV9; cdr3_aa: CASSASFRQGWQETQYF; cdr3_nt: TGTGCCAGCAGCGCTAGCTTTCGTCAGGGCTGGCAAGAGACCCAGTACTTC
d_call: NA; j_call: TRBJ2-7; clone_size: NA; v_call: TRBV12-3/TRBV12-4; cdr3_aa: CASSLVVGQPTYEQYF; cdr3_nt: TGTGCCAGCAGTTTAGTAGTTGGGCAGCCGACCTACGAGCAGTACTTC
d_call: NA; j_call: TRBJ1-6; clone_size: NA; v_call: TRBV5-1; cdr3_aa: CASSLPGTASNSPLHF; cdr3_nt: TGCGCCAGCAGTCTACCCGGGACGGCCTCTAATTCACCCCTCCACTTT
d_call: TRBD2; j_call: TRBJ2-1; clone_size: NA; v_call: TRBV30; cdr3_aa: CAWSQVAGNEQFF; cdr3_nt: TGTGCCTGGAGCCAAGTAGCGGGCAATGAGCAGTTCTTC
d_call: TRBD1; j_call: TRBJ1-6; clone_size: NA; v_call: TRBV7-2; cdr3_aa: CASSFRQGEGSPLHF; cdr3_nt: TGTGCCAGCAGCTTTCGCCAGGGGGAGGGGTCACCCCTCCACTTT
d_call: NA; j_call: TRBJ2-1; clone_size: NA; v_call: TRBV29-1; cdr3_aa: CSPYSRNEQFF; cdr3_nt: TGCAGCCCTTATTCCCGCAATGAGCAGTTCTTC
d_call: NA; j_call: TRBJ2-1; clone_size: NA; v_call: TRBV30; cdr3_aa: CAWKSGISVDEQFF; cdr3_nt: TGTGCCTGGAAGTCGGGGATATCAGTAGATGAGCAGTTCTTC
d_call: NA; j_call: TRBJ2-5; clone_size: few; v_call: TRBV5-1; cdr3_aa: CASSLVSGGVQETQYF; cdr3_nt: TGCGCCAGCAGCTTGGTATCAGGAGGGGTTCAAGAGACCCAGTACTTC
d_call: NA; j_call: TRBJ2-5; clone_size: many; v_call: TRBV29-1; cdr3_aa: CSVRQLQRGETQYF; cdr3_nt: TGCAGCGTCCGACAGTTGCAAAGGGGGGAGACCCAGTACTTC
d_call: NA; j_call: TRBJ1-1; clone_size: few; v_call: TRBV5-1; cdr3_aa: CASSSRAGGVTEAFF; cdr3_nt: TGCGCCAGCAGCTCTCGGGCCGGGGGCGTCACTGAAGCTTTCTTT
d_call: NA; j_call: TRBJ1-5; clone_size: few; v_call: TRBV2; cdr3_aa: CASSVDDPQPQHF; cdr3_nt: TGTGCCAGCAGTGTGGACGATCCGCAGCCCCAGCATTTT
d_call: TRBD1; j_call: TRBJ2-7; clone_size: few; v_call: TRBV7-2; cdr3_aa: CASSLRDRDTYEQYF; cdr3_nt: TGTGCCAGCAGCTTACGGGACAGGGATACCTACGAGCAGTACTTC